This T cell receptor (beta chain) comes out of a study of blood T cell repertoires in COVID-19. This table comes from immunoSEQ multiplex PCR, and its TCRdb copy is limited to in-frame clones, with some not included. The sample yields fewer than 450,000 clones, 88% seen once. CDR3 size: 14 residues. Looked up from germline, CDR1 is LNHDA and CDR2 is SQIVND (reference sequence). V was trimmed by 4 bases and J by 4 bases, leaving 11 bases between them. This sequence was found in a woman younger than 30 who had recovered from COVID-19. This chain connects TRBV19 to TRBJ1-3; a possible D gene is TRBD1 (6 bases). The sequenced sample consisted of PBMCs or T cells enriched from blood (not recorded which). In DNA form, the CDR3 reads TGTGCCAGTAGTAACCAACAGGGCGGAAACACCATATATTTT. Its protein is CASSNQQGGNTIYF. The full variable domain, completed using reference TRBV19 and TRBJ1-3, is DGGITQSPKYLFRKEGQNVTLSCEQNLNHDAMYWYRQDPGQGLRLIYYSQIVNDFQKGDIAEGYSVSREKKESFPLTVTSAQKNPTAFYLCASSNQQGGNTIYFGEGSWLTVV.